This T cell receptor beta chain was profiled in a study of T cell clonality in common variable immunodeficiency. The data were produced by immunoSEQ multiplex PCR, yet TCRdb's version contains in-frame clones alone and is incomplete. This table holds 25,000 to 30,000 clones with no singletons; the top ten claim just over 3%. The study, taken as a whole, reports: Common variable immunodeficiency TCR beta sequences reportedly had fewer deletions and N-nucleotide insertions.

The CVID group had roughly 16 females and about 29 males, mean age approximately 40. Caucasian heritage predominated among both patients and controls. CVID subjects were neither ill nor on immunomodulatory or immunosuppressive medication at sampling. Of note for this clone: Its target is not known. The read ends 3 residues early relative to the CDR3; the germline J gene fills the gap.

The CDR3 sequence is 15 residues long. V was clipped by 4 bases and J by 4 bases; unmatched bases: 5. Germline CDR1 SEHNR, CDR2 FQNEAQ (reference sequence). The chain links TRBV7-9 to TRBJ2-7; TRBD2 matches 12 bases. The sequenced sample was peripheral blood mononuclear cells. The receptor was isolated from a human donor with common variable immunodeficiency. CDR3 bases read: TGTGCCAGCAGCTCCCTAGCGGGGGGGCATTACGAG. The encoded protein is CASSSLAGGHYE. The whole CDR3 protein is CASSSLAGGHYEQYF.